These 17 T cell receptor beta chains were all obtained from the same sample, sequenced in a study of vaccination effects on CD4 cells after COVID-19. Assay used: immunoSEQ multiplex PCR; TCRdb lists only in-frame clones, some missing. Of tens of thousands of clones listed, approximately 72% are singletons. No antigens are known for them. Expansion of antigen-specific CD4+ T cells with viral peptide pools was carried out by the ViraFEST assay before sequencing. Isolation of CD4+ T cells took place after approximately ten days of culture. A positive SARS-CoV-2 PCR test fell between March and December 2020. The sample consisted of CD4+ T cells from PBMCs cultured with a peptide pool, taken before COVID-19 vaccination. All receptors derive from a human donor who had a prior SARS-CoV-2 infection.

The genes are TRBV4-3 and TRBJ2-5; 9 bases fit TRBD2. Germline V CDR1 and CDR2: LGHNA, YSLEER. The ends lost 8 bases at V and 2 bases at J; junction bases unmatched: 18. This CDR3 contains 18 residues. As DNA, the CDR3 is TGCGCCAGCCGGCCGCTCGATTTAGCGGGAGCACCTCAAGAGACCCAGTACTTC. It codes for CASRPLDLAGAPQETQYF.

The DNA of the CDR3 is TGTGCCAGCTCACGAAAGACTAGCGGGAGCCCTAATGAGCAGTTCTTC. Its translation: CASSRKTSGSPNEQFF. V is TRBV18 and J is TRBJ2-1, with 12 positions matching TRBD2. The germline V gene has CDR1 KGHSH and CDR2 LQKENI. The CDR3 loop spans 16 amino acids. The trim removed 4 bases at V and 7 bases at J, leaving 8 bases unmatched.

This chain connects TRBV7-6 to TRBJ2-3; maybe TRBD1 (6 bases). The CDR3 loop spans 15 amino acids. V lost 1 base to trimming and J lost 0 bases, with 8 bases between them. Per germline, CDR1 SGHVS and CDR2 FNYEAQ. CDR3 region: CASSLGTVSTDTQYF. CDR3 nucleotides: TGTGCCAGCAGCTTAGGGACAGTCAGCACAGATACGCAGTATTTT.

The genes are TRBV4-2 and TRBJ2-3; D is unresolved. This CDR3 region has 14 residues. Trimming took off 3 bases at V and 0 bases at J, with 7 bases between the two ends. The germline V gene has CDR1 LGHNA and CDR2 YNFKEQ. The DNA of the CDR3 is TGTGCCAGCAGCCAGGTCGACAGCACAGATACGCAGTATTTT. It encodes CASSQVDSTDTQYF.

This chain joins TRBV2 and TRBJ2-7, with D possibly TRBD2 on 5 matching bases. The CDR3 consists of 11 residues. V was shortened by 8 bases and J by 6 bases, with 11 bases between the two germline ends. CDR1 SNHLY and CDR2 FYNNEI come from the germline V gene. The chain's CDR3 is CASQKEGEQYF. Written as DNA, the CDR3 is TGTGCCAGCCAAAAAGAGGGCGAGCAGTACTTC. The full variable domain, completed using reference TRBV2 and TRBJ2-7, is EPEVTQTPSHQVTQMGQEVILRCVPISNHLYFYWYRQILGQKVEFLVSFYNNEISEKSEIFDDQFSVERPDGSNFTLKIRSTKLEDSAMYFCASQKEGEQYFGPGTRLTVT.

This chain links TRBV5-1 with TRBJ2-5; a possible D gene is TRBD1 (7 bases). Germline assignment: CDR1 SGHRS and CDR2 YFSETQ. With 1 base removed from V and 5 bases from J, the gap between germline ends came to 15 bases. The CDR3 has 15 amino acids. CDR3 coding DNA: TGCGCCAGCAGCTTGAGACTAGGGGGCGGGGAGACCCAGTACTTC. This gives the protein CASSLRLGGGETQYF.

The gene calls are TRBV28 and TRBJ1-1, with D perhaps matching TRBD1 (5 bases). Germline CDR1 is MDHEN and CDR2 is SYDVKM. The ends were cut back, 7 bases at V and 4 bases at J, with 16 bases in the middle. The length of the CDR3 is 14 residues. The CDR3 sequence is CASTPPGFVTEAFF. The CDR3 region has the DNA TGTGCCAGCACCCCCCCAGGGTTCGTCACTGAAGCTTTCTTT.

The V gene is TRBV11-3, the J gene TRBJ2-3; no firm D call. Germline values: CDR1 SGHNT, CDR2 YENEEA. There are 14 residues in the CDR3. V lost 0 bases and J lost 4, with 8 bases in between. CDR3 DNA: TGTGCCAGCAGCTTAGATCTGTTCGCAGATACGCAGTATTTT. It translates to CASSLDLFADTQYF.

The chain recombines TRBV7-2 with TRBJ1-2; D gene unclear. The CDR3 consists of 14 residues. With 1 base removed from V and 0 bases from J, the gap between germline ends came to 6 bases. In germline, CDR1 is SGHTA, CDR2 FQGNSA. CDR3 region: CASSLGGANYGYTF. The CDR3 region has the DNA TGTGCCAGCAGCTTAGGAGGAGCTAACTATGGCTACACCTTC.

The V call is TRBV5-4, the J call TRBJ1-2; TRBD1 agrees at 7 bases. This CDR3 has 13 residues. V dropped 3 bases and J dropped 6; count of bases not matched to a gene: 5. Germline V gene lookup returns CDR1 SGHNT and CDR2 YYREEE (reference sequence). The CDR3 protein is CASSSTGEDGYTF. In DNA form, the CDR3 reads TGTGCCAGCAGCTCTACAGGGGAGGATGGCTACACCTTC. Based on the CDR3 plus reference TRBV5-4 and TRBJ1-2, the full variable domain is ETGVTQSPTHLIKTRGQQVTLRCSSQSGHNTVSWYQQALGQGPQFIFQYYREEENGRGNFPPRFSGLQFPNYSSELNVNALELDDSALYLCASSSTGEDGYTFGSGTRLTVV.

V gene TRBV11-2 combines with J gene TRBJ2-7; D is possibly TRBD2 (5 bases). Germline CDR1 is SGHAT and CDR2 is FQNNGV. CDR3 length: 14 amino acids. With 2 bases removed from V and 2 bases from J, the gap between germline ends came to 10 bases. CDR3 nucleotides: TGTGCCAGCAGCTTACCGGGAAAAACCTACGAGCAGTACTTC. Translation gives CASSLPGKTYEQYF.

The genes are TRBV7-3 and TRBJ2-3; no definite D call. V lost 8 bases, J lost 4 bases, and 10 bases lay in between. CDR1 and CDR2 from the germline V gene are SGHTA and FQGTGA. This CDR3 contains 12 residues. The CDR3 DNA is TGTGCCAGCTCATCGGGCCCAGATACGCAGTATTTT. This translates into CASSSGPDTQYF.

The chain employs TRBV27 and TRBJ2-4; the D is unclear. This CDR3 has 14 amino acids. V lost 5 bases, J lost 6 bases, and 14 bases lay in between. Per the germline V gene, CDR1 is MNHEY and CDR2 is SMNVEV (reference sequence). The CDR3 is CASSLNYDGNIQYF. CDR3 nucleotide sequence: TGTGCCAGCAGTCTAAACTACGATGGAAACATTCAGTACTTC.

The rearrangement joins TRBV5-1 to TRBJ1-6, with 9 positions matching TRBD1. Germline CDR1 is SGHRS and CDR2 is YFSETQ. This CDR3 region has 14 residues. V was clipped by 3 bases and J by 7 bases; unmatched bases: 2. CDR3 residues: CASSSGQGNSPLHF. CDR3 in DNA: TGCGCCAGCAGCTCCGGACAGGGGAATTCACCCCTCCACTTT. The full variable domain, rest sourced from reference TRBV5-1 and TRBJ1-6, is KAGVTQTPRYLIKTRGQQVTLSCSPISGHRSVSWYQQTPGQGLQFLFEYFSETQRNKGNFPGRFSGRQFSNSRSEMNVSTLELGDSALYLCASSSGQGNSPLHFGNGTRLTVT.

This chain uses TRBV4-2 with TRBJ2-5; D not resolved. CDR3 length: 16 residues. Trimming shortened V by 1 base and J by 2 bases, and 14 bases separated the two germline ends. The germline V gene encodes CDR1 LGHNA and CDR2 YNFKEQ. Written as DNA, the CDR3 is TGTGCCAGCAGCCAAGCCCCGGCAGGCGGACAAGAGACCCAGTACTTC. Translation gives CASSQAPAGGQETQYF.

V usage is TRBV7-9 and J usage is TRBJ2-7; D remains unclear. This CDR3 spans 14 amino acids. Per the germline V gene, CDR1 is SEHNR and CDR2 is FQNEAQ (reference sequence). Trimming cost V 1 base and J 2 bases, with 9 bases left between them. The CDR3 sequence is CASSLGGLAYEQYF. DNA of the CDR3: TGTGCCAGCAGCTTAGGTGGCCTTGCCTACGAGCAGTACTTC.

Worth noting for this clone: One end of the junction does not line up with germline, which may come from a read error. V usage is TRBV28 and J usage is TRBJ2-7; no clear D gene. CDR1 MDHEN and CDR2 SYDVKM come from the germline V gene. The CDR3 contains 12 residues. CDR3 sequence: CASTLGPYEQYF. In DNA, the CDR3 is TGTGCCAGCACTTTAGGCCCCTACGAGCAGTACTTC.